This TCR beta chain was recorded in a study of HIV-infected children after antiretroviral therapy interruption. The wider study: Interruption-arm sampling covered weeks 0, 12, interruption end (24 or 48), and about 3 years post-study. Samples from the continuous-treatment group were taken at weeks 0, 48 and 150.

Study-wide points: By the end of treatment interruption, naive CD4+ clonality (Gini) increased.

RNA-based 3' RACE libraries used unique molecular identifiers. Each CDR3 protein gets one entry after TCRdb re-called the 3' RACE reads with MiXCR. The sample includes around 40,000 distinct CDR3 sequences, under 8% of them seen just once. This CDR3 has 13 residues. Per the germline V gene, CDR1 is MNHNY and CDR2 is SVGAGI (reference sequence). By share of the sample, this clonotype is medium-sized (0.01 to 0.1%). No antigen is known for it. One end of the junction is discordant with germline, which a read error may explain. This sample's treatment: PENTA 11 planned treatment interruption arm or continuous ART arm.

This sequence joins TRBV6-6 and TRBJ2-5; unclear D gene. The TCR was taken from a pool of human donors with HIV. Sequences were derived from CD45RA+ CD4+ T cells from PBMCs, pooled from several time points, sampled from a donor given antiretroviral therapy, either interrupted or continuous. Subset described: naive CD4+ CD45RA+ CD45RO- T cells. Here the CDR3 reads CASRLGNQDTQYF. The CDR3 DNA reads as TGTGCCAGCAGACTGGGTAACCAAGACACCCAGTACTTT.